These 2 T cell receptor beta chains came from one sample sequenced in a study of shared clonotypes between healthy human individuals. Generated by immunoSEQ multiplex PCR, the TCRdb table keeps only in-frame clones and is missing some. The sample lists roughly 1,500,000 clones, nearly 99% occurring once. Specimen: naive CD4+ T cells sorted from blood. The subset is: CD45RA+ positively selected. These receptors were obtained from a man younger than 40 in good health.

The V call is TRBV6-5, the J call TRBJ2-7; no clear D. This CDR3 has 15 residues. V was trimmed by 4 bases and J by 0 bases, leaving 13 bases between them. Germline V gene data show CDR1 as MNHEY and CDR2 as SVGAGI. CDR3 loop: CASSLRVNPSYEQYF. In nucleotides, the CDR3 is TGTGCCAGCAGTTTACGGGTGAACCCCTCCTACGAGCAGTACTTC.

This sequence joins TRBV28 and TRBJ2-7; possibly TRBD1 or TRBD2 for D (5 bases each). Per germline, CDR1 MDHEN and CDR2 SYDVKM. The CDR3 is 12 amino acids. V lost 6 bases and J 6 bases, leaving 12 bases between the germline ends. As DNA, the CDR3 is TGTGCCAGCAGGGACGGGGCGGGCGAGCAGTACTTC. This translates into CASRDGAGEQYF.